These T cell receptor beta chains were read from a single sample in a study of beta chain features in type 1 diabetes. Profiled with immunoSEQ multiplex PCR; TCRdb holds only in-frame clones, not every one. The sample yields some 220,000 clones, roughly 10% seen once. The sequencing sample was made of central memory CD4+ T cells from blood. The receptors derive from a man aged 18-30 years in good health. The CDR3 runs from the conserved cysteine through the conserved F or W. D genes are given only for firm matches. Clone size is shown for a subset of rows, as once, few, many or a class of expanded clone.

CASSPRRGNTGELFF | TGTGCCAGCAGCCCCCGCCGGGGGAACACCGGGGAGCTGTTTTTT | TRBJ2-2 | TRBV11-1 | NA | NA
CASSSHGQAYEQYF | TGTGCCAGTAGTTCCCATGGACAGGCCTACGAGCAGTACTTC | TRBJ2-7 | TRBV19 | NA | TRBD1
CAWAGTHPPYEQYF | TGTGCCTGGGCCGGGACACACCCTCCCTACGAGCAGTACTTC | TRBJ2-7 | TRBV30 | many | NA
CASSNYRGETQYF | TGTGCCAGCAGCAACTACAGGGGAGAGACCCAGTACTTC | TRBJ2-5 | TRBV7-9 | NA | TRBD1
CAISKTQGRNTGELFF | TGTGCCATCAGTAAGACACAGGGGAGGAACACCGGGGAGCTGTTTTTT | TRBJ2-2 | TRBV10-3 | few | TRBD1
CASSSYTGELFF | TGTGCCAGCAGCTCATACACCGGGGAGCTGTTTTTT | TRBJ2-2 | TRBV7-2 | few | NA
CASSQVSAGGGVETQYF | TGTGCCAGCAGCCAAGTTTCCGCGGGAGGAGGTGTGGAGACCCAGTACTTC | TRBJ2-5 | TRBV4-2 | NA | TRBD2
CASSGRDPRGDEKLFF | TGTGCCAGCAGCGGCCGGGACCCCAGAGGTGACGAAAAACTGTTTTTT | TRBJ1-4 | TRBV5-6 | NA | NA
CASRYSRGPYEQYF | TGCGCCAGTAGGTATAGCAGGGGGCCCTACGAGCAGTACTTC | TRBJ2-7 | TRBV4-3 | few | TRBD1
CAWSYLTGYEQYF | TGTGCCTGGAGTTATCTCACTGGCTACGAGCAGTACTTC | TRBJ2-7 | TRBV30 | NA | NA
CAWNGQGGRGELFF | TGTGCCTGGAATGGACAGGGGGGGAGAGGGGAGCTGTTTTTT | TRBJ2-2 | TRBV30 | few | TRBD1
CASSVDRGRSQPQHF | TGTGCCAGCAGCGTAGACAGGGGGCGCAGTCAGCCCCAGCATTTT | TRBJ1-5 | TRBV2 | few | TRBD1
CASSVTSGAYEQYF | TGTGCCAGCAGCGTGACTAGCGGGGCCTACGAGCAGTACTTC | TRBJ2-7 | TRBV9 | few | TRBD2
CASSFNGMNTEAFF | TGTGCCAGCAGTTTCAACGGCATGAACACTGAAGCTTTCTTT | TRBJ1-1 | TRBV27 | NA | NA
CASRPQGAAEAFF | TGTGCCAGCAGGCCCCAGGGTGCAGCTGAAGCTTTCTTT | TRBJ1-1 | TRBV2 | NA | NA
CACAAVQETQYF | TGTGCCTGTGCGGCCGTCCAAGAGACCCAGTACTTC | TRBJ2-5 | TRBV30 | NA | NA
CASSLDAGLTYEQYF | TGTGCCAGCAGCTTAGATGCGGGACTCACCTACGAGCAGTACTTC | TRBJ2-7 | TRBV7-2 | NA | NA
CASRPVDEQYF | TGTGCAAGTCGCCCCGTGGACGAGCAGTACTTC | TRBJ2-7 | TRBV12-2 | NA | NA
CASSPRLADTYNEQFF | TGTGCCAGCTCACCACGGCTAGCCGATACCTACAATGAGCAGTTCTTC | TRBJ2-1 | TRBV18 | NA | NA
CASSLAGQGAETQYF | TGTGCCAGCAGTTTAGCGGGACAGGGGGCCGAGACCCAGTACTTC | TRBJ2-5 | TRBV28 | NA | TRBD1
CASSLDGGASYNEQFF | TGTGCCAGCAGCTTAGACGGGGGCGCGTCCTACAATGAGCAGTTCTTC | TRBJ2-1 | TRBV7-2 | NA | NA
CASSQPVYSNQPQHF | TGTGCCAGCAGCCAACCAGTCTATAGCAATCAGCCCCAGCATTTT | TRBJ1-5 | TRBV16 | few | NA
CASSKSTENTEAFF | TGTGCCAGCAGCAAGAGTACAGAAAACACTGAAGCTTTCTTT | TRBJ1-1 | TRBV11-2 | few | NA